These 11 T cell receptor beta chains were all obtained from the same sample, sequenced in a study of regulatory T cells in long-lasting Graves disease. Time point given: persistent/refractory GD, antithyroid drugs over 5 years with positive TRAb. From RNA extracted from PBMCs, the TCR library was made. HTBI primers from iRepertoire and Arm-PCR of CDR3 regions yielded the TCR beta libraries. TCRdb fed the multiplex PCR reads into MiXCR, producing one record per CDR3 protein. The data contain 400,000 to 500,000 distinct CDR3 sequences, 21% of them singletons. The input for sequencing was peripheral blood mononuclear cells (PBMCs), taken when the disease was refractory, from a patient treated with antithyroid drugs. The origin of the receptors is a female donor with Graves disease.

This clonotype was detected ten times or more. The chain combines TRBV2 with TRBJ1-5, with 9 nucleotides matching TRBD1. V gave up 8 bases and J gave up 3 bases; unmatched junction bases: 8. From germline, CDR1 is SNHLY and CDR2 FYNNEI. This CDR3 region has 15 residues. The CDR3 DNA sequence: TGTGCCAGCGGAGGGACAGGGAGGTCCAATCAGCCCCAGCATTTT. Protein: CASGGTGRSNQPQHF. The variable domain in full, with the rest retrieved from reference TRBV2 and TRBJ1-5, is EPEVTQTPSHQVTQMGQEVILRCVPISNHLYFYWYRQILGQKVEFLVSFYNNEISEKSEIFDDQFSVERPDGSNFTLKIRSTKLEDSAMYFCASGGTGRSNQPQHFGDGTRLSIL.

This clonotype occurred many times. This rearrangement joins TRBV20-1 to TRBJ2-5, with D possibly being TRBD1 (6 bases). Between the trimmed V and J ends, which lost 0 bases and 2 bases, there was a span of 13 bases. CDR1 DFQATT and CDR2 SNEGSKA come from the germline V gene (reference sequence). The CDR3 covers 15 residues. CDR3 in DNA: TGCAGTGCTAGAGAACAAATAGGACAGCAAGAGACCCAGTACTTC. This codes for CSAREQIGQQETQYF.

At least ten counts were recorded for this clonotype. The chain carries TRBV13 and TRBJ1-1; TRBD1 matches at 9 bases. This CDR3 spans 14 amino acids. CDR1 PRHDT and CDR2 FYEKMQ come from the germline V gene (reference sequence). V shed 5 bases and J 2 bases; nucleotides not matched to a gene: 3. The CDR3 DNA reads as TGTGCCAGCAGCCGACAGGGGGGCAACACTGAAGCTTTCTTT. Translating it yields CASSRQGGNTEAFF.

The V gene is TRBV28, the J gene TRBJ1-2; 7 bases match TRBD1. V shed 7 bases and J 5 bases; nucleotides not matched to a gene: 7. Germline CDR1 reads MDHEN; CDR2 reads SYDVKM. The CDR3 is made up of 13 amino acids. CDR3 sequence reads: CASTLQGWYGYTF. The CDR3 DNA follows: TGTGCCAGCACCCTACAGGGGTGGTATGGCTACACCTTC.

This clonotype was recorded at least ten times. As DNA, the CDR3 is TGTGCCAGCAGTGTAGACAGGGGGCACGGAGGCTACACCTTC. It is translated as CASSVDRGHGGYTF. The rearrangement uses TRBV28 and TRBJ1-2; 10 bases map to TRBD1. The CDR3 sequence is 14 residues long. V lost 5 bases and J lost 8; bases outside the gene matches: 8. The germline V gene encodes CDR1 MDHEN and CDR2 SYDVKM.

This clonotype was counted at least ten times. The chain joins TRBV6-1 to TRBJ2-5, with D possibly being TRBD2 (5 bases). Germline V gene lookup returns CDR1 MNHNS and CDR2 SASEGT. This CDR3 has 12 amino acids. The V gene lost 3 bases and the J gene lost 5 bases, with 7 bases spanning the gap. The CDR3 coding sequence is TGTGCCAGCAGTGAGGGCGGGGAGACCCAGTACTTC. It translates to CASSEGGETQYF.

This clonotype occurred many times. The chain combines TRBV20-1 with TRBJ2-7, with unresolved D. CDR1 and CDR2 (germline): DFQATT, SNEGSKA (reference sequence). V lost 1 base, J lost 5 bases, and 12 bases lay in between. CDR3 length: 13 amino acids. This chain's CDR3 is CSARGPPGNEQYF. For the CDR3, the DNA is TGCAGTGCTAGAGGTCCCCCCGGCAACGAGCAGTACTTC.

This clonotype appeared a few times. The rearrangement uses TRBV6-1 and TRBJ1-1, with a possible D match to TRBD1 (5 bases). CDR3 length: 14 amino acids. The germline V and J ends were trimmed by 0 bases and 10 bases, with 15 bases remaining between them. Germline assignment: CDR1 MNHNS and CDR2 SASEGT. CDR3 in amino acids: CASSEAGRSARAFF. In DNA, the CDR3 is TGTGCCAGCAGTGAAGCGGGGCGGTCCGCCCGAGCTTTCTTT.

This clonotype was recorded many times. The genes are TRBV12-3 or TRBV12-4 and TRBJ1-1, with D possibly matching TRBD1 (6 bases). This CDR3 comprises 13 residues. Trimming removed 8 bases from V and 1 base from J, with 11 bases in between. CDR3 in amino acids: CASVRGQNTEAFF. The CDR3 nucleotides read TGTGCCAGCGTTCGGGGACAGAACACTGAAGCTTTCTTT.

DNA for the CDR3: TGTGCCATCAGTGAGCCTTTTGATAGCGGGAGGGCCGCGAACACCGGGGAGCTGTTTTTT. Encoded protein: CAISEPFDSGRAANTGELFF. The chain links TRBV10-3 to TRBJ2-2; 11 nucleotides align to TRBD2. After removal of 2 bases from V and 0 bases from J, the junction contained 11 bases not matched to a gene. Looked up from germline, CDR1 is ENHRY and CDR2 is SYGVKD. The CDR3 length is 20 residues.

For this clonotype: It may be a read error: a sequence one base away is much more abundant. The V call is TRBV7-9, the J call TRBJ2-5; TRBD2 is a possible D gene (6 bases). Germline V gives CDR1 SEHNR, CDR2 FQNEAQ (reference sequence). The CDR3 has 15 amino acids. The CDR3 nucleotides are TGTACCAGCAGCGGGCGGACACCCGAATGGGAGACCCAGTACTTC. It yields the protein CTSSGRTPEWETQYF.